This T cell receptor beta chain is drawn from a study of T-cell memory formation after mild COVID-19. A single record per CDR3 protein comes from TCRdb applying MiXCR to the 5' RACE reads. This table holds hundreds of thousands of distinct CDR3 sequences, roughly 21% found once. The study, taken as a whole, reports: Prior to infection, memory already included some responding clones, suggesting cross-reactive memory joined. Those CD4+ clones that contracted were mainly in CM and EM (CD8+ ones in EMRA).

Details on this clonotype: Its antigen is as yet unknown.

Germline assignment: CDR1 LNHDA and CDR2 SQIVND (reference sequence). The CDR3 runs 12 residues. V shed 5 bases, J shed 8 bases, and the junction held 2 bases outside the gene matches. The sequence derives from an adult woman who had mild COVID-19 (a few samples of this study predate the infection). Cell type and time point are not known. The sample comprised PBMCs or a T cell subset sorted from them (not recorded which). V and J are TRBV19 and TRBJ2-1; 8 bases are shared with TRBD2. The CDR3 region is CASSRGLDEQFF. The CDR3 DNA reads TGTGCCAGTAGTCGGGGACTAGATGAGCAGTTCTTC.